This T cell receptor beta chain emerged from a study of OX40 agonist ivuxolimab in advanced cancers. The CDR3 spans 13 residues. Germline values: CDR1 LNHDA, CDR2 SQIVND (reference sequence). The ends were cut back, 5 bases at V and 5 bases at J, with 9 bases in the middle. Study-level findings and limits: Certain nonresponding patients likewise had low normalized T-cell clonal expansion. Compared with others, partial responders at 0.1-3.0 mg/kg displayed clonal expansion among the lowest.

Points on this clone: Antigen: not known.

Sequencing used immunoSEQ multiplex PCR; TCRdb keeps in-frame clones, though not all of them. The sample contains some 100,000 clones, 80% to 95% of which appear only once. Blood got drawn at baseline, again on cycle 4 day 1, and then on cycle 7 day 1. Sequencing was performed on CD4+ or CD8+ T cells sorted from blood, taken in a trial of the OX40 agonist ivuxolimab. The rearrangement links TRBV19 to TRBJ1-4; possibly TRBD1 for D (6 bases). The clonotype comes from an adult with an advanced solid tumor such as melanoma, head and neck, liver or kidney cancer. DNA of the CDR3: TGTGCCAGTAGTCGTGGACAGAATGAAAAACTGTTTTTT. This sequence encodes CASSRGQNEKLFF.